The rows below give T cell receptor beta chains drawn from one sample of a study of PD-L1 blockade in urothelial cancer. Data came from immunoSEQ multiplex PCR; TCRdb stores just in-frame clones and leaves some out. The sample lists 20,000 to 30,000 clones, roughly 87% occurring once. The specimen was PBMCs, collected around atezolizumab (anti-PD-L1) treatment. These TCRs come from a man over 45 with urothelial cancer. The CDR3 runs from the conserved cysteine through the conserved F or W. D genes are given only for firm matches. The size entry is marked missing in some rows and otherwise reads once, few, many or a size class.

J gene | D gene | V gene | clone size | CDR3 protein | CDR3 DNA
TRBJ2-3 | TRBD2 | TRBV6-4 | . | CASSDSASGGPDTQYF | TGTGCCAGCAGTGACTCGGCTAGCGGGGGGCCAGATACGCAGTATTTT
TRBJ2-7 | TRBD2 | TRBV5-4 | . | CASSLREATYEQYF | TGTGCCAGCAGCTTACGGGAGGCCACCTACGAGCAGTACTTC
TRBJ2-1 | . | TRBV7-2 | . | CASSLLGSDEQFF | TGTGCCAGCAGCTTGCTAGGCTCCGATGAGCAGTTCTTC
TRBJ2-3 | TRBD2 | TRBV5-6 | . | CASSRTSGADTQYF | TGTGCCAGCAGCCGGACTAGCGGGGCAGATACGCAGTATTTT
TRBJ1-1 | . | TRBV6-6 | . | CASSYSGGAQAREAFF | TGTGCCAGCAGTTACTCGGGGGGGGCCCAGGCCCGTGAAGCTTTCTTT
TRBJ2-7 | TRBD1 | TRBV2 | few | CATRQGFDYEQYF | TGTGCCACCAGACAGGGGTTCGACTACGAGCAGTACTTC
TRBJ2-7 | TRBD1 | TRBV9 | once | CASSYTGAESEQYF | TGTGCCAGCAGCTATACAGGGGCGGAGAGCGAGCAGTACTTC
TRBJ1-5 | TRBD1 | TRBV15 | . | CATSREGQGIQPQHF | TGTGCCACCAGCAGAGAGGGACAGGGTATTCAGCCCCAGCATTTT
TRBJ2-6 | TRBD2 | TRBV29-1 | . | CSVGGGSLAGKGGGANVLTF | TGCAGCGTTGGCGGGGGGTCACTAGCGGGCAAGGGGGGTGGGGCCAACGTCCTGACTTTC
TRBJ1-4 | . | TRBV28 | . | CASSLFQGQEKLFF | TGTGCCAGCAGTTTATTTCAGGGGCAGGAAAAACTGTTTTTT
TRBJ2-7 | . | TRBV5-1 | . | CASSLEAREYEQYF | TGCGCCAGCAGCTTGGAGGCCAGGGAATACGAGCAGTACTTC
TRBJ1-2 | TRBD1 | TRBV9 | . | CASSDGTEEIRGYTF | TGTGCCAGCTCCGACGGGACAGAGGAAATCAGGGGCTACACCTTC
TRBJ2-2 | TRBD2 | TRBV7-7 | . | CASSLDVSGKAGELFF | TGTGCCAGCAGCTTAGACGTTAGCGGGAAGGCCGGGGAGCTGTTTTTT
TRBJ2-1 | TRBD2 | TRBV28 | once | CASSLLGVALADNEQFF | TGTGCCAGCAGTTTGTTGGGGGTGGCACTAGCGGACAATGAGCAGTTCTTC
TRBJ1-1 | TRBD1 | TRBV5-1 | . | CASSRGQEEAFF | TGCGCCAGCAGTCGTGGACAGGAAGAAGCTTTCTTT
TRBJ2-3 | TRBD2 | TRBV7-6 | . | CASSLARAGGDTQYF | TGTGCCAGCAGCTTAGCTAGGGCGGGGGGCGATACGCAGTATTTT
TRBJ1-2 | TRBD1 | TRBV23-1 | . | CASSQRRGTGDGYTF | TGCGCCAGCAGTCAACGGCGCGGGACAGGTGATGGCTACACCTTC
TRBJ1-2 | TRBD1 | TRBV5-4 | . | CASSLGGGTGGLDGYTF | TGTGCCAGCAGCTTGGGGGGGGGTACAGGGGGCTTGGATGGCTACACCTTC
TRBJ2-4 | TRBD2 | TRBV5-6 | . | CASSLTSGRALASENIQYF | TGTGCCAGCAGCTTGACTAGCGGGAGGGCCTTGGCGAGTGAAAACATTCAGTACTTC
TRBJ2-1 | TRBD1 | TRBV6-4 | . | CASSARTGGYNEQFF | TGTGCCAGCAGTGCAAGGACAGGGGGATACAATGAGCAGTTCTTC
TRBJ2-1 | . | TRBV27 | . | CASSLGGSGLSYNEQFF | TGTGCCAGCAGTTTAGGAGGGTCTGGTCTCTCCTACAATGAGCAGTTCTTC
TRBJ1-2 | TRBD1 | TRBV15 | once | CATSREPTGRNGYTF | TGTGCCACCAGCAGAGAACCGACAGGGAGGAATGGCTACACCTTC
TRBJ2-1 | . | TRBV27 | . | CASTGVPYNEQFF | TGTGCCAGCACGGGGGTACCCTACAATGAGCAGTTCTTC
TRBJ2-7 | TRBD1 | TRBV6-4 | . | CAYLFEDRVAEQYF | TGTGCCTACCTTTTCGAGGACAGGGTCGCCGAGCAGTACTTC
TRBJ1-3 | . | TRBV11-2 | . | CASSSSVLSGNTIYF | TGTGCCAGCAGCTCGAGTGTTCTCTCTGGAAACACCATATATTTT
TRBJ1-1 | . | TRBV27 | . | CASSLAGRTEAFF | TGTGCCAGCAGTCTGGCAGGGCGAACTGAAGCTTTCTTT
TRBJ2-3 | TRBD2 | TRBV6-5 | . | CASSYFTSGGAGTQYF | TGTGCCAGCAGTTACTTTACTAGCGGGGGGGCCGGTACGCAGTATTTT
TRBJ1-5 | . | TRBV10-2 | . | CASSEAEDSNQPQHF | TGCGCCAGCAGTGAGGCAGAAGATAGCAATCAGCCCCAGCATTTT
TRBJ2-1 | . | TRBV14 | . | CASSQVKGGGVYNEQFF | TGTGCCAGCAGCCAAGTTAAAGGAGGGGGCGTCTACAATGAGCAGTTCTTC
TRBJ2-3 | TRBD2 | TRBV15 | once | CATSSNTGTSGTDTQYF | TGTGCCACCAGCAGCAATACCGGGACTAGCGGGACAGATACGCAGTATTTT
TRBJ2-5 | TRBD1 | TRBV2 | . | CASRPTGQGTKETQYF | TGTGCCAGCAGGCCCACCGGACAGGGTACGAAAGAGACCCAGTACTTC